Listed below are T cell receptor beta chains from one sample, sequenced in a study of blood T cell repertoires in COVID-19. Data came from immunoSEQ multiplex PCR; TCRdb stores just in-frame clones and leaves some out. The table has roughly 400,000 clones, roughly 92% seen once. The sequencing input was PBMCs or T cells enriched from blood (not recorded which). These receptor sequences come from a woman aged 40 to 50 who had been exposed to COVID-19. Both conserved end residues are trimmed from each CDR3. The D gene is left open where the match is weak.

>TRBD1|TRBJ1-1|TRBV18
ASSPIVGQGADTEAF
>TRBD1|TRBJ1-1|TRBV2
ASSLQGLGEAF
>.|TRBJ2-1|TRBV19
ASSGTGQSYNEQF
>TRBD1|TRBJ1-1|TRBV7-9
ASRGQGASTEAF
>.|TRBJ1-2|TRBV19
ASSIAQADGYT
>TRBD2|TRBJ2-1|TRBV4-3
ASSQGLAGTYNEQF
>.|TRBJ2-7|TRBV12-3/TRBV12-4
ASSLVAGYEQY
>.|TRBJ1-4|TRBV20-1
SAQRQAKGF
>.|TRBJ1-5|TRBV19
ASSNLLERQPQH
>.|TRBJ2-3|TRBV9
ASSVVSNTDTQY
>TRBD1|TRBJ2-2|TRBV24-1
ATSDDRGKGDNTGELF
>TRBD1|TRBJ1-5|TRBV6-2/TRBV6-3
ASSLGVDRGKNQPQH
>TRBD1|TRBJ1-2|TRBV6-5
ASSTPGTGGDGYT
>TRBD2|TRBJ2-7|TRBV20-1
SASGGGSYEQY
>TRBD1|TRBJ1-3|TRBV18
ASSSDRWSGNTIY
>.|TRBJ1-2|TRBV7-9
ASSLLSVNYGYT
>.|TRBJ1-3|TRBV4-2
ASSQVQGLSGNTIY
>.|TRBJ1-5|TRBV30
AWSVKAGRGGNQPQH
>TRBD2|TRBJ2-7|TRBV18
ASSLLGLAVDEQY
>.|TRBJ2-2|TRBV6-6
ASRGNSGVGELF
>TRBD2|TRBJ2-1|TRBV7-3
ASSLGGRGYNEQF
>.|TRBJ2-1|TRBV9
ASSVDLATRDNEQF
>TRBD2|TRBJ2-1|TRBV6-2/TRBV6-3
ASSFRTSGRAGDEQF
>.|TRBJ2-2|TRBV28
ASKDQLTGELF
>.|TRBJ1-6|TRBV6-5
ASSSYGVYNSPLH
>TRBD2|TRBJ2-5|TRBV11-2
ASSPPPVTSGTQETQY
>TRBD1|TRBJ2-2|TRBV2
ASNTGGTGELF
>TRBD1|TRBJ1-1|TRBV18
ASSPTPGTGVFLNTEAF
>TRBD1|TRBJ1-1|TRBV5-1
ASSPKQGGTEAF
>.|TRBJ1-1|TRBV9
ASSVGPSRGTEAF
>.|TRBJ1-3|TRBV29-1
GGGFGDTIY
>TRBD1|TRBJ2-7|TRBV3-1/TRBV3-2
ASSHPTRTGPREQY
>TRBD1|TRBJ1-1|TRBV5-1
ASSPYQDRDKTEAF
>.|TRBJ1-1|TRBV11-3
ASSLDSWQGSNTEAF
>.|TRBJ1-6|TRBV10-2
ASSDLRRVPGSPLH
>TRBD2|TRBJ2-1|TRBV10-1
ASKGTSGRGFEQF
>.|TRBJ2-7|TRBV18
ASSRTDTPSYEQY
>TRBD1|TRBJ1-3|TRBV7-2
ASSLTGDAGNTIY
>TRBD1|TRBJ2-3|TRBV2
ASRETGGVQDTQY
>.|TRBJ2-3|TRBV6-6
ASSYNSLTDTQY
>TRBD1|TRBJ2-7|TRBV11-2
ASSFLLGTGEQY
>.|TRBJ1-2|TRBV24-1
ATRGLVGGYT
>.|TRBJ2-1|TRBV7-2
ASSLLPSAQNNEQF
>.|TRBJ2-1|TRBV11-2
ASSLGLRDNEQF
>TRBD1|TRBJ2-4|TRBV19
ASSRDRGDIQY
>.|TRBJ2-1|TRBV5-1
ASSLEAAQSYNEQF
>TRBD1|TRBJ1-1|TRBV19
ASSPLLGQGASGTEAF
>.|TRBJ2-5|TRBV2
ASSEDIPGAQY
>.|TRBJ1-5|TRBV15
ATSRGGSNQPQH
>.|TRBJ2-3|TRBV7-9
ASSPSTIRTDTQY
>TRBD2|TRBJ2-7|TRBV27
ASRRLAGSSYEQY
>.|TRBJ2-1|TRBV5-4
ASSFGSRAMDEQF
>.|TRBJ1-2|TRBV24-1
ATSEGGGYT
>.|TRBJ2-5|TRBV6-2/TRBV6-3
ASSYSGAETQY